A single count supports the clone carrying this TCR beta chain. Its specificity is unknown. Only in-frame clones appear in the TCRdb table, and some are missing; sequencing was by immunoSEQ multiplex PCR. The sample includes some 55,000 clones, roughly nine tenths of them seen just once. V lost 4 bases to trimming and J lost 8 bases; unmatched junction nucleotides: 5. Germline V gives CDR1 LNHDA, CDR2 SQIVND (reference sequence). The CDR3 totals 13 residues. This sample stems from a study of T cell responses to AZD1222 COVID-19 vaccine. Overall study context: Researchers grouped second doses given at about 4 or about 12 weeks into one pool. Findings and caveats of the study: Once two AZD1222 doses were given, Spike-specific TCR breadth and depth went up. Clonal diversity was possibly underestimated, and the donors were mostly white British, with more females.

V is TRBV19 and J is TRBJ1-2, with 9 bases identical to TRBD1. This specimen consisted of peripheral blood, obtained on day 0 of AZD1222 vaccination. This TCR was sampled from an adult in good health. CDR3 amino acids: CASSTGTGYGYTF. The CDR3 DNA follows: TGTGCCAGTAGTACCGGGACAGGGTACGGCTACACCTTC.